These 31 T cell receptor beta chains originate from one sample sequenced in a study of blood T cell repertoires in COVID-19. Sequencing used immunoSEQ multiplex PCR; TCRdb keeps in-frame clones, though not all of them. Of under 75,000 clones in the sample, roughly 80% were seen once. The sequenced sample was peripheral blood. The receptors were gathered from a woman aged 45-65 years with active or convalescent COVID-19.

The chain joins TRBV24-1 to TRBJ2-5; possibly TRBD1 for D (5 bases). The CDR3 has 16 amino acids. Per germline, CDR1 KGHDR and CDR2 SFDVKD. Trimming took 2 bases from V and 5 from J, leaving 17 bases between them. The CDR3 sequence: CATSDSHARVRETQYF. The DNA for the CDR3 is TGTGCCACCAGTGATTCACACGCCAGGGTACGGGAGACCCAGTACTTC.

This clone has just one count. The CDR3 loop is CASSEGLADSYNEQFF. CDR3 DNA sequence: TGTGCCAGCAGCGAGGGACTAGCGGACTCCTACAATGAGCAGTTCTTC. The chain joins TRBV9 to TRBJ2-1; 11 bases line up with TRBD2. Germline V gene lookup returns CDR1 SGDLS and CDR2 YYNGEE. The V segment lost 3 bases and the J segment 0 bases; nucleotides outside the gene matches: 2. The CDR3 contains 16 residues.

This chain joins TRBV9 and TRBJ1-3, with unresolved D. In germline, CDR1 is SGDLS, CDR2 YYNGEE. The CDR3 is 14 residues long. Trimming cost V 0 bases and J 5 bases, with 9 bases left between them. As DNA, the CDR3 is TGTGCCAGCAGCGTAGCGGGAGACCGAAACACCATATATTTT. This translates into CASSVAGDRNTIYF.

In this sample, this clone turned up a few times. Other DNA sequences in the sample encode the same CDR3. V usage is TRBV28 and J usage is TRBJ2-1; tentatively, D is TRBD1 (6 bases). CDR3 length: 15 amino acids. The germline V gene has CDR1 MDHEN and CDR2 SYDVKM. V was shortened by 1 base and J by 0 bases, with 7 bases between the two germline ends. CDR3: CASSLSQGSYNEQFF. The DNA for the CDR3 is TGTGCCAGCAGTTTATCACAGGGCTCCTACAATGAGCAGTTCTTC.

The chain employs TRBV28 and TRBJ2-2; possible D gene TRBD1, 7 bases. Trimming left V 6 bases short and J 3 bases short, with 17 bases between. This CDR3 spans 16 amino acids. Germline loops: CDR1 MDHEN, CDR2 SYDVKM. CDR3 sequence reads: CASSHWGDRDTGELFF. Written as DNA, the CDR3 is TGTGCCAGCAGCCATTGGGGGGACAGAGACACCGGGGAGCTGTTTTTT.

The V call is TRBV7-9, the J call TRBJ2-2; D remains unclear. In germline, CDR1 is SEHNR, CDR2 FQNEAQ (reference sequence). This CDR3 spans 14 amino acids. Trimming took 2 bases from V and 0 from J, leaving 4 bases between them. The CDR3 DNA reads TGTGCCAGCAGCTTAAGCTCGAACACCGGGGAGCTGTTTTTT. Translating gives CASSLSSNTGELFF.

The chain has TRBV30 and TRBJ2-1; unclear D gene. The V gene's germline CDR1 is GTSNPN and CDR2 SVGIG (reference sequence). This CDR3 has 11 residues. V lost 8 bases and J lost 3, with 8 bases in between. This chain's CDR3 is CAHRDYNEQFF. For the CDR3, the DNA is TGTGCCCACAGAGACTACAATGAGCAGTTCTTC.

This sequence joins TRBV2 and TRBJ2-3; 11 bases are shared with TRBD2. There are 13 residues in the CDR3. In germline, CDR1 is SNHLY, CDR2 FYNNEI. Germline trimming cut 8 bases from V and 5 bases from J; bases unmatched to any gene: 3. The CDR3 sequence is CASAGLAGDTQYF. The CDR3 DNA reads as TGTGCCAGCGCCGGACTAGCGGGAGATACGCAGTATTTT.

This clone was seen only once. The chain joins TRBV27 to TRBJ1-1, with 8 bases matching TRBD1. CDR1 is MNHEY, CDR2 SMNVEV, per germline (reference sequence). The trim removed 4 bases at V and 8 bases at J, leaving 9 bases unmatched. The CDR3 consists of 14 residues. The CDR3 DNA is TGTGCCAGCAGTTCAGGGGGCGCCCGATCCGAAGCTTTCTTT. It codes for CASSSGGARSEAFF.

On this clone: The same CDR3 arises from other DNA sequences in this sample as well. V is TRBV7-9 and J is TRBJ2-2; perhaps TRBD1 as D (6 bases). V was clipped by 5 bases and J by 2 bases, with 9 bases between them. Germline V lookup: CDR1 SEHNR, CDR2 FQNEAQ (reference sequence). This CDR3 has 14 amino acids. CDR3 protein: CASSRTENTGELFF. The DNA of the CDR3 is TGTGCCAGCAGCCGGACAGAAAACACCGGGGAGCTGTTTTTT.

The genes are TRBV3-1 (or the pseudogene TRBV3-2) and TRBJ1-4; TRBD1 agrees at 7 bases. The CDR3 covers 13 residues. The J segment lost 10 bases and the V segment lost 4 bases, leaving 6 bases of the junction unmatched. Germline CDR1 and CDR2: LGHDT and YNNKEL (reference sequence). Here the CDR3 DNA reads TGTGCCAGCAGCCTAGACAGGGTTGGAAAACTGTTTTTT. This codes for CASSLDRVGKLFF.

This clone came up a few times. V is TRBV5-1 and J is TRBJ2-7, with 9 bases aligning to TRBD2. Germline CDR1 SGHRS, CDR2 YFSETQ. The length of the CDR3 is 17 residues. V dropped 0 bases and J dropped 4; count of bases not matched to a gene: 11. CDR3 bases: TGCGCCAGCAGCTTGGGGGCTCGGCGGGAGGGCTGGTACGAGCAGTACTTC. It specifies CASSLGARREGWYEQYF.

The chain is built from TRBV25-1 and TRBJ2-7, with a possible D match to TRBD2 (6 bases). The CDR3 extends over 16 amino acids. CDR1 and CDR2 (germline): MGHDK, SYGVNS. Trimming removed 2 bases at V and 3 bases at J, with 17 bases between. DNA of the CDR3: TGTGCCAGCAGTGAAGGAATGGACTACATAGACTACGAGCAGTACTTC. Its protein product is CASSEGMDYIDYEQYF.

In DNA, the CDR3 is TGTGCCAGCAGCCCAGGACAGGGAGGGGGTCAGCCCCAGCATTTT. It encodes CASSPGQGGGQPQHF. The rearrangement joins TRBV5-6 to TRBJ1-5; TRBD1 matches at 8 bases. CDR3 size: 15 residues. Germline loops: CDR1 SGHDT, CDR2 YYEEEE. V was clipped by 4 bases and J by 6 bases; unmatched bases: 9.

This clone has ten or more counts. The CDR3 loop reads CASSLPQSTDTQYF. The DNA for the CDR3 is TGTGCCAGCAGTTTACCACAGAGCACAGATACGCAGTATTTT. The chain is built from TRBV28 and TRBJ2-3; D unresolved. The V gene's germline CDR1 is MDHEN and CDR2 SYDVKM. The ends were cut back, 2 bases at V and 0 bases at J, with 6 bases in the middle. There are 14 residues in the CDR3.

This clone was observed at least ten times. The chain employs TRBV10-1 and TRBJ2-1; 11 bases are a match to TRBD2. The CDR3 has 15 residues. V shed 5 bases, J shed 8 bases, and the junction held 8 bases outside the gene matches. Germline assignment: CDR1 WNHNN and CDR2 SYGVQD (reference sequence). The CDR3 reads CASSLAGGPVHEQFF. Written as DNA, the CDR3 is TGCGCCAGCAGTTTAGCGGGAGGGCCTGTACATGAGCAGTTCTTC.

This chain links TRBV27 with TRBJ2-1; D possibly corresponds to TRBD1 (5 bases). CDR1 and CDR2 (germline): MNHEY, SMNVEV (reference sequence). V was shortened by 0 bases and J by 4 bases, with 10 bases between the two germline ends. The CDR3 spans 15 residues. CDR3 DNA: TGTGCCAGCAGTTTATCGAATCAGGGATACAATGAGCAGTTCTTC. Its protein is CASSLSNQGYNEQFF.

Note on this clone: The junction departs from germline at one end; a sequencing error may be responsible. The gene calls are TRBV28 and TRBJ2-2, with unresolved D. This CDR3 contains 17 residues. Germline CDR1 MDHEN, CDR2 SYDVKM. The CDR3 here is CAGSPFAGGVFTGELFF. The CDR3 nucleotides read TGTGCCGGCAGTCCCTTTGCCGGCGGCGTATTCACCGGGGAGCTGTTTTTT. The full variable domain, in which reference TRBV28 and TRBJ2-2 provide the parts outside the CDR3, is DVKVTQSSRYLVKRTGEKVFLECVQDMDHENMFWYRQDPGLGLRLIYFSYDVKMKEKGDIPEGYSVSREKKERFSLILESASTNQTSMYLCAGSPFAGGVFTGELFFGEGSRLTVL.

CDR3 in amino acids: CASSDDYADTQYF. The CDR3 nucleotides are TGTGCCAGCAGCGACGACTATGCGGATACGCAGTATTTT. This sequence joins TRBV12-3 or TRBV12-4 and TRBJ2-3; weak D call: TRBD2 (5 bases). V dropped 6 bases and J dropped 6 bases, with 13 bases sitting between them. This CDR3 has 13 residues.

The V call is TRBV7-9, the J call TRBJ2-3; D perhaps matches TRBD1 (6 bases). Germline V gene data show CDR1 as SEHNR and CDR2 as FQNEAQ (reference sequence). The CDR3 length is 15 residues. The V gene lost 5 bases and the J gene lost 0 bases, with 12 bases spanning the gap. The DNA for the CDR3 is TGTGCCAGCAGCCCCATGGGGGCTAGCACAGATACGCAGTATTTT. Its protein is CASSPMGASTDTQYF.

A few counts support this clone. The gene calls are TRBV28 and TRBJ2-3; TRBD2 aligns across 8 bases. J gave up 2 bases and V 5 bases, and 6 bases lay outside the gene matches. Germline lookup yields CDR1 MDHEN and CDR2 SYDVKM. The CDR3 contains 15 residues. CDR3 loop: CASSGRTSYTDTQYF. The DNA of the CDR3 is TGTGCCAGCAGTGGCAGGACTAGCTACACAGATACGCAGTATTTT. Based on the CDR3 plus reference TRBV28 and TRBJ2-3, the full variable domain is DVKVTQSSRYLVKRTGEKVFLECVQDMDHENMFWYRQDPGLGLRLIYFSYDVKMKEKGDIPEGYSVSREKKERFSLILESASTNQTSMYLCASSGRTSYTDTQYFGPGTRLTVL.

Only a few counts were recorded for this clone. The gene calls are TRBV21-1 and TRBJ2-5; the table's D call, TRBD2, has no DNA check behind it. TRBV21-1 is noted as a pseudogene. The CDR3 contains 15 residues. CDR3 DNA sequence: TGTGCCAGCAGACCGGCTAGCGGGGATCAAGAGACCCAGTACTTC. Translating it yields CASRPASGDQETQYF.

The CDR3 bases are TGTGCCAGCAGTTTCGAAGCGGGAGCGGCCTACGAGCAGTACTTC. It encodes CASSFEAGAAYEQYF. V and J are TRBV27 and TRBJ2-7; TRBD2 matches 8 bases. The CDR3 sequence is 15 residues long. Trimming took 3 bases from V and 2 from J; bases not matched to a gene: 6. Germline CDR1 is MNHEY and CDR2 is SMNVEV (reference sequence).

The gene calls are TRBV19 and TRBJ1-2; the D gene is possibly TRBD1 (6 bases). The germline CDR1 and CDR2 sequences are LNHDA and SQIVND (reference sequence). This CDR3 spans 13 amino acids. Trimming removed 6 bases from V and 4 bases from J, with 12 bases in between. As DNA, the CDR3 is TGTGCCAGTAGCAGGGGTTTGGGCTATGGCTACACCTTC. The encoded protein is CASSRGLGYGYTF.

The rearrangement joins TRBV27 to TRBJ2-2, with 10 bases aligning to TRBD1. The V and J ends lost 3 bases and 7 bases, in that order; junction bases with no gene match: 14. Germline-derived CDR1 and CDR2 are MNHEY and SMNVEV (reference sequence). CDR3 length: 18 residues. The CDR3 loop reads CASSFRSFRDRGGGELFF. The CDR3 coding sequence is TGTGCCAGCAGTTTCCGAAGTTTCCGGGACAGGGGCGGCGGGGAGCTGTTTTTT.

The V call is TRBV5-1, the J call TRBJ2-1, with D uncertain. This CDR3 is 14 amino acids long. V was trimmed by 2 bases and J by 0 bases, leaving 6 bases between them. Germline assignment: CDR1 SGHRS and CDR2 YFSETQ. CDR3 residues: CASSLESSYNEQFF. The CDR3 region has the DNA TGCGCCAGCAGCTTAGAGAGCTCCTACAATGAGCAGTTCTTC.

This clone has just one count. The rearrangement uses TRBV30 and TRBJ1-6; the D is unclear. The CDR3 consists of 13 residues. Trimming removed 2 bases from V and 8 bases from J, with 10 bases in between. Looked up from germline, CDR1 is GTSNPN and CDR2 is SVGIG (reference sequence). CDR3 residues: CAWSIQSDSPLHF. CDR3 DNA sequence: TGTGCCTGGAGTATACAGTCCGATTCACCCCTCCACTTT. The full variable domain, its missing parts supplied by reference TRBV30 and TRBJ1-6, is SQTIHQWPATLVQPVGSPLSLECTVEGTSNPNLYWYRQAAGRGLQLLFYSVGIGQISSEVPQNLSASRPQDRQFILSSKKLLLSDSGFYLCAWSIQSDSPLHFGNGTRLTVT.

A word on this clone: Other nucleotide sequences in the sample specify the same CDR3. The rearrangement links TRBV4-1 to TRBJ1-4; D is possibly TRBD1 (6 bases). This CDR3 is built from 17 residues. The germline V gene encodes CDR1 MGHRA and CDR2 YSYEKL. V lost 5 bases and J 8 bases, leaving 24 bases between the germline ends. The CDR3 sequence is CASSGPRGSARGEKLFF. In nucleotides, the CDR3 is TGCGCCAGCAGCGGACCCAGGGGCTCGGCGAGAGGGGAAAAACTGTTTTTT.

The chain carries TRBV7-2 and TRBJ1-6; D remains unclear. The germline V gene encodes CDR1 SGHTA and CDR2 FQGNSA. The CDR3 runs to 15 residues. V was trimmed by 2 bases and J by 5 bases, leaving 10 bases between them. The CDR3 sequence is CASSLTNSHNSPLHF. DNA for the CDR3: TGTGCCAGCAGCTTAACGAACAGCCATAATTCACCCCTCCACTTT.

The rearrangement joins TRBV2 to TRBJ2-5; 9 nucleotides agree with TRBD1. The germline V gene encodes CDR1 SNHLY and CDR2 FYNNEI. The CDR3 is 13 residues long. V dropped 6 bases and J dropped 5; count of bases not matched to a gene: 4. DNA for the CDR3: TGTGCCAGCAGCGGAGACAGGGGGGAGACCCAGTACTTC. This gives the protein CASSGDRGETQYF.

The CDR3 sequence: CASSIHWTSGSTDTQYF. The DNA for the CDR3 is TGCGCCAGCAGCATCCATTGGACTAGCGGCAGCACAGATACGCAGTATTTT. The chain uses TRBV5-1 and TRBJ2-3, with 10 bases matching TRBD2. V trimming: 4 bases; J trimming: 0 bases; junction bases outside the gene matches: 8. The germline CDR1 and CDR2 sequences are SGHRS and YFSETQ. This CDR3 region has 17 residues.